This paragraph reports one TCR beta chain. This entry is derived from a study of shared T cell receptors in the human thymus. Method: immunoSEQ multiplex PCR; TCRdb's copy keeps in-frame clones and lacks some. The sample shows roughly 550,000 clones, approximately 80% of them seen only once. With 4 bases removed from V and 3 bases from J, the gap between germline ends came to 25 bases. CDR1 and CDR2 (germline): SGHNT, YENEEA. The CDR3 length is 18 residues. The same sample was also studied in work on human thymus T cells. That paper adds: Corrective cardiac surgery supplied the resected thymus tissue. Thymic and blood repertoires appeared to show biased V and J gene usage. Reports from related research described highly overlapping thymic repertoires among unrelated individuals.

Sequenced material: thymocytes. The chain is built from TRBV11-3 and TRBJ2-7; maybe TRBD1 (6 bases). The receptor was isolated from a boy younger than two with a congenital heart defect. CDR3 protein: CASSSPGDPKGPDYEQYF. The CDR3 DNA is TGTGCCAGCAGCTCGCCAGGGGACCCGAAGGGGCCGGACTACGAGCAGTACTTC.